This T cell receptor (beta chain) was recorded in a study of OX40 agonist ivuxolimab in advanced cancers. As for the study in general: Across the patients, intravenous ivuxolimab was delivered every 2 weeks at 0.01 to 10 mg/kg. Study-level results: Within 6 weeks, CD4+ and CD8+ blood T cells expanded clonally at 0.1 to 3.0 mg/kg.

Libraries were prepared by immunoSEQ multiplex PCR; TCRdb keeps only in-frame clonotypes and omits some of them. In the table there are some 87,000 clones, about 94% of which are singletons. Germline values: CDR1 MDHEN, CDR2 SYDVKM. This CDR3 contains 14 residues. Between the trimmed V and J ends, which lost 5 bases and 3 bases, there was a span of 11 bases. A note on this clone: Its target is unknown.

This chain uses TRBV28 with TRBJ1-5, with D unclear. The sample consisted of CD4+ or CD8+ T cells sorted from blood, taken in a trial of the OX40 agonist ivuxolimab. The sequence was obtained from an adult with an advanced solid tumor such as melanoma, head and neck, liver or kidney cancer. CDR3 in amino acids: CASSRSYLNQPQHF. The CDR3 region has the DNA TGTGCCAGCAGTCGGTCTTACCTCAATCAGCCCCAGCATTTT.